These 10 T cell receptor beta chains were all obtained from the same sample, sequenced in a study of blood T cell repertoires in COVID-19. Measured with immunoSEQ multiplex PCR; TCRdb has only the in-frame clones, and not every one. The profile shows approximately 70,000 clones, 65% to 85% of them singletons. The sample comprised peripheral blood. Every receptor here comes from a man aged 55 to 70 with COVID-19, enrolled during active disease.

The chain carries TRBV30 and TRBJ2-3; TRBD2 matches at 10 bases. The J segment lost 6 bases and the V segment lost 4 bases, leaving 10 bases of the junction unmatched. Germline loops: CDR1 GTSNPN, CDR2 SVGIG (reference sequence). The length of the CDR3 is 15 residues. The CDR3 here is CAWTTGSGGVDTQYF. The CDR3 nucleotides read TGTGCCTGGACCACCGGGAGCGGGGGGGTTGATACGCAGTATTTT.

This clone has just one count. The gene calls are TRBV6-6 and TRBJ2-5; the D is unclear. Trimming left V 2 bases short and J 4 bases short, with 5 bases between. Germline V CDR1 and CDR2: MNHNY, SVGAGI (reference sequence). The CDR3 loop spans 12 amino acids. The CDR3 protein is CASSYPGETQYF. CDR3 in DNA: TGTGCCAGCAGTTACCCGGGAGAGACCCAGTACTTC.

This clone occurred many times. This chain joins TRBV2 and TRBJ2-1; 7 positions match TRBD2. V was clipped by 8 bases and J by 6 bases; unmatched bases: 7. The CDR3 has 13 amino acids. The germline V gene encodes CDR1 SNHLY and CDR2 FYNNEI. In nucleotides, the CDR3 is TGTGCCAGCTCTGGGGGGAGGGGCAATGAGCAGTTCTTC. The encoded protein is CASSGGRGNEQFF. The full variable domain, in which reference TRBV2 and TRBJ2-1 provide the parts outside the CDR3, is EPEVTQTPSHQVTQMGQEVILRCVPISNHLYFYWYRQILGQKVEFLVSFYNNEISEKSEIFDDQFSVERPDGSNFTLKIRSTKLEDSAMYFCASSGGRGNEQFFGPGTRLTVL.

This chain connects TRBV19 to TRBJ1-5; D remains ambiguous. V lost 1 base, J lost 2 bases, and 12 bases lay in between. The CDR3 totals 16 residues. Germline loops: CDR1 LNHDA, CDR2 SQIVND (reference sequence). The CDR3 DNA follows: TGTGCCAGTAGTATAGTCCGGGGTGAGGGCAATCAGCCCCAGCATTTT. This gives the protein CASSIVRGEGNQPQHF. Combining the CDR3 with reference TRBV19 and TRBJ1-5 gives the whole variable domain DGGITQSPKYLFRKEGQNVTLSCEQNLNHDAMYWYRQDPGQGLRLIYYSQIVNDFQKGDIAEGYSVSREKKESFPLTVTSAQKNPTAFYLCASSIVRGEGNQPQHFGDGTRLSIL.

The genes are TRBV3-1 (or the pseudogene TRBV3-2) and TRBJ2-3; D is unclear. The CDR3 is 14 amino acids. Per the germline V gene, CDR1 is LGHDT and CDR2 is YNNKEL (reference sequence). The V and J ends lost 3 bases and 7 bases respectively, with 14 bases between them. CDR3 in amino acids: CASSQPLARYTQYF. The CDR3 DNA reads TGTGCCAGCAGCCAGCCCCTGGCTCGATATACGCAGTATTTT.

This clone was picked up one time. The chain combines TRBV5-1 with TRBJ1-2; D might be TRBD1 (6 bases). The CDR3 is 15 residues long. Germline loops: CDR1 SGHRS, CDR2 YFSETQ. Trimming stripped 2 bases from V and 2 bases from J, with 13 bases between. Here the CDR3 DNA reads TGCGCCAGCAGCTTCTCGGACAGAAAGAACTATGGCTACACCTTC. It translates to CASSFSDRKNYGYTF.

The chain couples TRBV5-4 to TRBJ1-2; tentatively, D is TRBD1 (6 bases). The germline gives CDR1 SGHNT, CDR2 YYREEE (reference sequence). The V and J ends lost 5 bases and 4 bases respectively, with 15 bases between them. The CDR3 covers 14 residues. The CDR3 loop is CASRIDRTFYGYTF. The CDR3 region has the DNA TGTGCCAGCAGAATAGACAGGACCTTCTATGGCTACACCTTC. Full variable domain (remainder filled in from reference TRBV5-4 and TRBJ1-2): ETGVTQSPTHLIKTRGQQVTLRCSSQSGHNTVSWYQQALGQGPQFIFQYYREEENGRGNFPPRFSGLQFPNYSSELNVNALELDDSALYLCASRIDRTFYGYTFGSGTRLTVV.

The chain combines TRBV30 with TRBJ2-1; 16 nucleotides agree with TRBD2. V lost 4 bases, J lost 10 bases, and 16 bases stayed unmatched. Germline V gene sequence: CDR1 GTSNPN, CDR2 SVGIG (reference sequence). CDR3 length equals 18 residues. This chain's CDR3 is CAWNLGTSGRGYNREQFF. The DNA for the CDR3 is TGTGCCTGGAACCTAGGGACTAGCGGGAGGGGCTACAATAGGGAGCAGTTCTTC.

This rearrangement joins TRBV6-5 to TRBJ1-6; D not resolved. The CDR3 has 13 amino acids. Germline lookup yields CDR1 MNHEY and CDR2 SVGAGI. V lost 8 bases and J 4 bases, leaving 9 bases between the germline ends. In DNA form, the CDR3 reads TGTGCCAGCGGCCAGACATATAATTCACCCCTCCACTTT. This encodes CASGQTYNSPLHF.

This chain uses TRBV13 with TRBJ2-4, with D possibly matching TRBD2 (6 bases). The CDR3 has 17 amino acids. Germline assignment: CDR1 PRHDT and CDR2 FYEKMQ (reference sequence). Trimming left V 1 base short and J 0 bases short, with 13 bases between. The CDR3 sequence: CASSLERAPIAKNIQYF. The DNA for the CDR3 is TGTGCCAGCAGCTTAGAGCGGGCCCCGATAGCCAAAAACATTCAGTACTTC.